The next 10 T cell receptor beta chains were all read from a single sample in a study of beta chain features in type 1 diabetes. Whole-study findings and limits: Moderately but significantly shorter TCRB CDR3s were found in Type 1 diabetes patients in all four CD4+ subsets.

No antigen has been identified for these receptors. Isolated RNA was reverse transcribed in full, so expressed TCRB transcripts were sequenced. The data were produced by immunoSEQ multiplex PCR, yet TCRdb's version contains in-frame clones alone and is incomplete. The repertoire holds hundreds of thousands of clones, with under 15% as singletons. Sequenced sample: naive CD4+ T cells from blood. The receptor source for this set is a man aged 18 to 30 with type 1 diabetes.

This clone has just a few counts. The genes are TRBV29-1 and TRBJ1-2; 11 bases match TRBD1. The J segment lost 4 bases and the V segment lost 7 bases, leaving 5 bases of the junction unmatched. The germline gives CDR1 SQVTM, CDR2 ANQGSEA. There are 13 residues in the CDR3. For the CDR3, the DNA is TGCAGCGCCCTCGGACAGGGGGCCTATGGCTACACCTTC. Protein sequence: CSALGQGAYGYTF.

J is TRBJ2-5 and V is TRBV10-2; 7 bases are shared with TRBD1. Germline V CDR1 and CDR2: WSHSY, SAAADI. V lost 10 bases to trimming and J lost 3 bases; unmatched junction nucleotides: 5. The length of the CDR3 is 12 residues. CDR3: CATKQGKETQYF. The CDR3 DNA is TGCGCCACCAAACAGGGGAAAGAGACCCAGTACTTC.

This rearrangement joins TRBV30 to TRBJ1-5, with D uncertain. Between the trimmed V and J ends, which lost 3 bases and 4 bases, there was a span of 13 bases. Per the germline V gene, CDR1 is GTSNPN and CDR2 is SVGIG (reference sequence). This CDR3 has 14 amino acids. The CDR3: CAWRAAWGNQPQHF. In DNA form, the CDR3 reads TGTGCCTGGAGAGCGGCATGGGGAAATCAGCCCCAGCATTTT.

This clone was counted only a few times. In DNA, the CDR3 is TGTGCCAGCAGTGGGCCGGGACAGGGCACCTATGGCTACACCTTC. Protein product: CASSGPGQGTYGYTF. The V gene is TRBV6-1, the J gene TRBJ1-2; TRBD1 aligns across 9 bases. Unmatched junction bases numbered 7, after V lost 4 bases and J lost 4 bases. This CDR3 is built from 15 residues. Germline CDR1 and CDR2: MNHNS and SASEGT.

This clone has more than one count but fewer than ten. The J gene is TRBJ1-1, the V gene TRBV18, with a tentative D call TRBD1 (5 bases). Trimming stripped 3 bases from V and 0 bases from J, with 11 bases between. The length of the CDR3 is 15 residues. Per germline, CDR1 KGHSH and CDR2 LQKENI. CDR3 in amino acids: CASSPMTAMNTEAFF. The CDR3 coding sequence is TGTGCCAGCTCACCCATGACAGCGATGAACACTGAAGCTTTCTTT.

The chain combines TRBV29-1 with TRBJ2-7, with D perhaps TRBD1 or TRBD2 (6 bases each). The CDR3 sequence is 14 residues long. Per germline, CDR1 SQVTM and CDR2 ANQGSEA. Trimming pared 4 bases from V and 6 bases from J, leaving 19 bases between. CDR3 DNA: TGCAGCGTTGGATCTGGATACAGGGAGGCCGAGCAGTACTTC. Protein: CSVGSGYREAEQYF.

This chain links TRBV11-1 with TRBJ2-7; D not certain. The CDR3 has 15 amino acids. V shed 5 bases and J shed 7 bases, with 21 bases lying between them. Germline assignment: CDR1 SGHAT and CDR2 FQDESV (reference sequence). This chain's CDR3 is CASSLQGITTGEQYF. For the CDR3, the DNA is TGTGCCAGCAGCCTACAAGGGATTACGACTGGTGAGCAGTACTTC.

J is TRBJ1-6 and V is TRBV2; D is unclear. The CDR3 extends over 16 amino acids. V shed 8 bases and J shed 0 bases, with 14 bases lying between them. The germline CDR1 and CDR2 sequences are SNHLY and FYNNEI. As DNA, the CDR3 is TGTGCCAGCCTGGGTTTGGGGAGCTCCTATAATTCACCCCTCCACTTT. It translates to CASLGLGSSYNSPLHF.

This chain links TRBV20-1 with TRBJ2-7; TRBD1 is a possible D gene (5 bases). The CDR3 spans 11 residues. Germline loops: CDR1 DFQATT, CDR2 SNEGSKA (reference sequence). V shed 6 bases and J shed 4 bases, with 10 bases lying between them. The CDR3 DNA sequence: TGCAGTGCCCCAGGGTGGTACGAGCAGTACTTC. Translation: CSAPGWYEQYF.

The chain carries TRBV7-9 and TRBJ2-1; either TRBD1 or TRBD2 may supply D (6 bases each). The CDR3 runs 15 residues. The V end was cut by 5 bases, the J end by 12 bases, with 23 bases between. CDR1 is SEHNR, CDR2 FQNEAQ, per germline (reference sequence). This chain's CDR3 is CASSLETGAPGGQFF. In DNA, the CDR3 is TGTGCCAGCAGCCTGGAGACGGGGGCCCCCGGAGGGCAGTTCTTC.